The clone carrying this TCR beta chain has at least ten counts. This sample was taken from a study of T cells in Graves' hyperthyroidism and ophthalmopathy. Regions amplified from RNA transcripts were the TCR beta CDR3 regions. With the HTBI primer set, the TCR CDR3 went through a first round of RT-PCR. MiXCR, applied by TCRdb to the multiplex PCR reads, yields one record per CDR3 protein. The sample holds 500,000 to 600,000 distinct CDR3 sequences, 16% seen once. The CDR3 has 15 amino acids. J was trimmed by 1 base and V by 4 bases; bases with no gene match: 4. This TCR came from a woman aged 18-29 years with Graves' hyperthyroidism. The chain has TRBV12-3 or TRBV12-4 and TRBJ1-5; 7 positions agree with TRBD1. The sample comprised blood. The DNA of the CDR3 is TGTGCCAGCAGTTGGACAGGTCAAAGCAATCAGCCCCAGCATTTT. The encoded protein is CASSWTGQSNQPQHF.